What follows is one T cell receptor beta chain and its context. This record belongs to a study of blood T cell repertoires in COVID-19. At the level of the study: Nucleic acid was either cDNA or gDNA, and it came from T cells, B-cell-depleted T cells, or PBMCs.

In the source study's methods: Scientists estimated how many nucleated cells there were by amplifying reference gene primers. Sequencing was performed with immunoSEQ multiplex PCR; in TCRdb, only in-frame clones are kept and a portion is missing. Clone size and the V and J calls come from that table; the DNA yielded D and trimming. The table includes 250,000 to 300,000 clones, roughly 93% detected once. Clinical history reported by participants formed the basis on which cohorts were assigned. Sequencing was carried out using PBMCs or T cells enriched from blood (not recorded which). The receptor was isolated from a woman aged 40 to 49 with acute COVID-19.

In nucleotides, the CDR3 is TGTGCCAGCAGCCCGCCCCAATTCGGGAGATGGCAAGCTTTCTTT. The encoded protein is CASSPPQFGRWQAFF. The rearrangement joins TRBV6-5 to TRBJ1-1; D is ambiguous. The germline V and J ends were trimmed by 6 bases and 9 bases, with 23 bases remaining between them. CDR1 MNHEY and CDR2 SVGAGI come from the germline V gene. The CDR3 consists of 15 residues.